This T cell receptor (beta chain) was captured in a study of T cell repertoires in cytomegalovirus infection. Study-level background: Public TCR beta signature analysis indicated the presence of both CMV infection and matching HLA type. Study outcomes and limitations: Ex vivo responses were dominated by HLA-C-restricted CMV-specific TCR beta clonotypes. Summed frequency of public TCR beta families distinguished CMV carriers with the relevant HLA.

A single record per CDR3 protein comes from TCRdb applying MiXCR to the reads. Of roughly 280,000 distinct CDR3 sequences listed, roughly an eighth are singletons. This clonotype has a handful of counts. Its antigen is unidentified. From germline, CDR1 is DFQATT and CDR2 SNEGSKA (reference sequence). The V end was cut by 7 bases, the J end by 2 bases, with 14 bases between. This CDR3 spans 13 amino acids. This clonotype was obtained from a human donor in good health (CMV status not recorded). Some clones in this sample may be carry-over from other donors' samples. The chain carries TRBV20-1 and TRBJ1-1; D is unresolved. Material for sequencing was PBMCs. Here the CDR3 DNA reads TGCAGTGTGTTGGATGGGGTTAACACTGAAGCTTTCTTT. Translated, it gives CSVLDGVNTEAFF.